These 32 T cell receptor beta chains share one sample of origin, sequenced in a study of T cell responses to AZD1222 COVID-19 vaccine. Sequencing was performed with immunoSEQ multiplex PCR; in TCRdb, only in-frame clones are kept and a portion is missing. The repertoire consists of roughly 180,000 clones, with just over 90% occurring once and the leading ten covering approximately 1.7%. The sample in question was peripheral blood, obtained 28 days after the second AZD1222 dose. The receptors shown here come from an adult who received the AZD1222 COVID-19 vaccine.

This clone was recorded a few times. V and J are TRBV6-5 and TRBJ1-4; D unresolved. From germline, CDR1 is MNHEY and CDR2 SVGAGI. V gave up 6 bases and J gave up 5 bases, with 10 bases separating them. The CDR3 has 13 amino acids. In DNA form, the CDR3 reads TGTGCCAGCAGGCTGACTTTGAATGAAAAACTGTTTTTT. Its protein is CASRLTLNEKLFF.

J is TRBJ2-2 and V is TRBV12-5; 7 positions match TRBD1. Germline CDR1 is LGHNT and CDR2 is FRNRAP. CDR3 size: 16 residues. The V and J ends lost 5 bases and 2 bases, in that order; junction bases with no gene match: 8. For the CDR3, the DNA is TGTGCTAGTGGTGCTCGGGACAGATTAAACACCGGGGAGCTGTTTTTT. This translates into CASGARDRLNTGELFF.

There are a few counts of this clone. The rearrangement links TRBV7-9 to TRBJ2-7; 8 bases match TRBD2. The CDR3 has 14 residues. CDR1 and CDR2 (germline): SEHNR, FQNEAQ (reference sequence). The V gene end was trimmed by 4 bases and the J gene end by 0 bases; junction bases not matched to a gene: 2. CDR3 amino acids: CASSSSGSSYEQYF. CDR3 sequence (DNA): TGTGCCAGCAGCTCGAGCGGGAGCTCCTACGAGCAGTACTTC. Based on the CDR3 plus reference TRBV7-9 and TRBJ2-7, the full variable domain is DTGVSQNPRHKITKRGQNVTFRCDPISEHNRLYWYRQTLGQGPEFLTYFQNEAQLEKSRLLSDRFSAERPKGSFSTLEIQRTEQGDSAMYLCASSSSGSSYEQYFGPGTRLTVT.

The chain uses TRBV19 and TRBJ2-3; TRBD2 matches 9 bases. The CDR3 runs 16 residues. Germline V CDR1 and CDR2: LNHDA, SQIVND (reference sequence). V lost 3 bases to trimming and J lost 4 bases; unmatched junction nucleotides: 8. DNA for the CDR3: TGTGCCAGTAGTATCGCTAGCGGGATTAGGTCAGATACGCAGTATTTT. It codes for CASSIASGIRSDTQYF. Combining the CDR3 with reference TRBV19 and TRBJ2-3 gives the whole variable domain DGGITQSPKYLFRKEGQNVTLSCEQNLNHDAMYWYRQDPGQGLRLIYYSQIVNDFQKGDIAEGYSVSREKKESFPLTVTSAQKNPTAFYLCASSIASGIRSDTQYFGPGTRLTVL.

The chain couples TRBV6-2 or TRBV6-3 to TRBJ2-7; 7 nucleotides agree with TRBD1. Germline assignment: CDR1 MNHEY and CDR2 SVGEGT. This CDR3 has 14 residues. Trimming removed 5 bases from V and 3 bases from J; junction bases left unmatched: 7. Here the CDR3 DNA reads TGTGCCAGCAGTGACCTCCGGGACAGCTACGAGCAGTACTTC. It codes for CASSDLRDSYEQYF.

The chain uses TRBV5-1 and TRBJ2-7; 9 bases map to TRBD1. The CDR3 covers 14 residues. Germline V gene sequence: CDR1 SGHRS, CDR2 YFSETQ. V shed 4 bases, J shed 5 bases, and the junction held 7 bases outside the gene matches. As DNA, the CDR3 is TGCGCCAGCAGCCGGGGACAGGGCCGCGACGAGCAGTACTTC. Translated: CASSRGQGRDEQYF.

This chain uses TRBV10-3 with TRBJ1-2; TRBD1 matches 9 bases. J was trimmed by 5 bases and V by 8 bases; bases with no gene match: 3. The CDR3 has 12 residues. Germline V gene sequence: CDR1 ENHRY, CDR2 SYGVKD. For the CDR3, the DNA is TGTGCCATCGCGGGGACAGGGTATGGCTACACCTTC. As protein: CAIAGTGYGYTF.

This chain connects TRBV11-2 to TRBJ1-6; D is unresolved. Deletions cut 1 base from V and 10 bases from J, with 20 bases between. Germline CDR1 reads SGHAT; CDR2 reads FQNNGV. The CDR3 loop spans 17 amino acids. The CDR3 reads CASSLGARGGSGSPLHF. CDR3 coding DNA: TGTGCCAGCAGCTTAGGGGCTCGGGGAGGTTCGGGGTCACCCCTCCACTTT. Variable domain in full (rest from reference TRBV11-2 and TRBJ1-6): EAGVAQSPRYKIIEKRQSVAFWCNPISGHATLYWYQQILGQGPKLLIQFQNNGVVDDSQLPKDRFSAERLKGVDSTLKIQPAKLEDSAVYLCASSLGARGGSGSPLHFGNGTRLTVT.

The V call is TRBV3-1 (or the pseudogene TRBV3-2), the J call TRBJ1-4; possibly TRBD1 for D (5 bases). This CDR3 contains 15 residues. The germline gives CDR1 LGHDT, CDR2 YNNKEL (reference sequence). V lost 0 bases and J 4 bases, leaving 9 bases between the germline ends. The CDR3, as DNA: TGTGCCAGCAGCCAAGAGTGGCAGGGTAATGAAAAACTGTTTTTT. It specifies CASSQEWQGNEKLFF.

J is TRBJ2-1 and V is TRBV29-1; D perhaps matches TRBD2 (5 bases). Per the germline V gene, CDR1 is SQVTM and CDR2 is ANQGSEA. The V and J ends lost 4 bases and 3 bases respectively, with 10 bases between them. This CDR3 region has 13 residues. CDR3 sequence: CSVGESLYNEQFF. The CDR3, as DNA: TGCAGCGTTGGGGAGAGTCTCTACAATGAGCAGTTCTTC.

The chain employs TRBV9 and TRBJ1-1; TRBD1 might be the D (6 bases). The germline CDR1 and CDR2 sequences are SGDLS and YYNGEE. This CDR3 is 14 amino acids long. The germline V and J ends were trimmed by 4 bases and 4 bases, with 14 bases remaining between them. CDR3 protein: CASSQRGGSTEAFF. DNA of the CDR3: TGTGCCAGCAGCCAAAGGGGGGGGTCCACTGAAGCTTTCTTT.

The chain employs TRBV6-1 and TRBJ1-6; no definite D call. The CDR3 contains 16 residues. Deletions cut 1 base from V and 4 bases from J, with 11 bases between. Germline assignment: CDR1 MNHNS and CDR2 SASEGT. The CDR3 is CASSEVAVRYNSPLHF. Here the CDR3 DNA reads TGTGCCAGCAGTGAAGTTGCGGTGAGGTATAATTCACCCCTCCACTTT.

V usage is TRBV5-1 and J usage is TRBJ2-5; the match to TRBD1 covers 9 bases. Unmatched junction bases numbered 5, after V lost 3 bases and J lost 5 bases. The CDR3 consists of 14 residues. Per the germline V gene, CDR1 is SGHRS and CDR2 is YFSETQ. The CDR3 loop is CASSSGQGRETQYF. CDR3 coding DNA: TGCGCCAGCAGCTCGGGACAGGGTCGGGAGACCCAGTACTTC. Supplemented by reference TRBV5-1 and TRBJ2-5, the full variable domain reads KAGVTQTPRYLIKTRGQQVTLSCSPISGHRSVSWYQQTPGQGLQFLFEYFSETQRNKGNFPGRFSGRQFSNSRSEMNVSTLELGDSALYLCASSSGQGRETQYFGPGTRLLVL.

This chain links TRBV2 with TRBJ1-5; perhaps TRBD1 as D (5 bases). Trimming took off 6 bases at V and 6 bases at J, with 21 bases between the two ends. Germline V gives CDR1 SNHLY, CDR2 FYNNEI. This CDR3 spans 16 amino acids. This CDR3 is CASRSGPAVLVQPQHF. The CDR3 DNA is TGTGCCAGCAGGTCGGGACCAGCGGTCCTCGTTCAGCCCCAGCATTTT.

This sequence joins TRBV6-5 and TRBJ1-6, with 9 bases fitting TRBD1. Germline CDR1 reads MNHEY; CDR2 reads SVGAGI. This CDR3 region has 15 residues. With 6 bases clipped from V and 3 bases from J, the junction kept 3 bases outside the gene matches. The CDR3 bases are TGTGCCAGCAGGACAGGGGGAAACTATAATTCACCCCTCCACTTT. Residues: CASRTGGNYNSPLHF.

This clone was seen once. The rearrangement uses TRBV5-4 and TRBJ2-6; D may match TRBD1 or TRBD2 (5 bases each). The CDR3 consists of 16 residues. Germline V gene sequence: CDR1 SGHNT, CDR2 YYREEE (reference sequence). Deletions cut 0 bases from V and 4 bases from J, with 11 bases between. The CDR3 nucleotides read TGTGCCAGCAGCTTGGGGGGGTCCACCGGGGCCAACGTCCTGACTTTC. This translates into CASSLGGSTGANVLTF.

This clone was seen a single time. This chain joins TRBV3-1 (or the pseudogene TRBV3-2) and TRBJ1-5, with a possible D match to TRBD1 (5 bases). The CDR3 covers 17 residues. Trimming took 0 bases from V and 2 from J, leaving 14 bases between them. Germline CDR1 reads LGHDT; CDR2 reads YNNKEL (reference sequence). For the CDR3, the DNA is TGTGCCAGCAGCCAAGATTTTCAGGGTTTAGGCAATCAGCCCCAGCATTTT. This gives the protein CASSQDFQGLGNQPQHF.

This chain links TRBV5-1 with TRBJ2-5, with D hard to call. Trimming pared 0 bases from V and 5 bases from J, leaving 8 bases between. From germline, CDR1 is SGHRS and CDR2 YFSETQ. The CDR3 is made up of 13 amino acids. In DNA, the CDR3 is TGCGCCAGCAGCTTGGATGTGTTTGAGACCCAGTACTTC. This translates into CASSLDVFETQYF. Combining the CDR3 with reference TRBV5-1 and TRBJ2-5 gives the whole variable domain KAGVTQTPRYLIKTRGQQVTLSCSPISGHRSVSWYQQTPGQGLQFLFEYFSETQRNKGNFPGRFSGRQFSNSRSEMNVSTLELGDSALYLCASSLDVFETQYFGPGTRLLVL.

A single count supports this clone. The J gene is TRBJ2-5, the V gene TRBV6-2 or TRBV6-3; TRBD2 is a possible D gene (5 bases). CDR3 length: 14 residues. Germline V gene lookup returns CDR1 MNHEY and CDR2 SVGEGT. With 4 bases removed from V and 1 base from J, the gap between germline ends came to 10 bases. The CDR3 sequence: CASSLSGPQETQYF. The CDR3 coding sequence is TGTGCCAGCAGTTTAAGCGGACCCCAAGAGACCCAGTACTTC.

The V call is TRBV18, the J call TRBJ2-3; 13 positions agree with TRBD2. Germline CDR1 reads KGHSH; CDR2 reads LQKENI. The CDR3 contains 15 residues. V lost 5 bases to trimming and J lost 6 bases; unmatched junction nucleotides: 5. CDR3 nucleotide sequence: TGTGCCAGCTCAACATCGACTAGCGGGGGGGATACGCAGTATTTT. Its translation is CASSTSTSGGDTQYF.

The chain employs TRBV18 and TRBJ1-4, with D tentatively TRBD1 (5 bases). Germline assignment: CDR1 KGHSH and CDR2 LQKENI. The CDR3 runs to 14 residues. Deletions cut 2 bases from V and 4 bases from J, with 8 bases between. The DNA for the CDR3 is TGTGCCAGCTCACCAGGGGCCTATAATGAAAAACTGTTTTTT. It encodes CASSPGAYNEKLFF.

The rearrangement links TRBV27 to TRBJ1-2; TRBD1 might be the D (6 bases). Trimming stripped 5 bases from V and 6 bases from J, with 31 bases between. From germline, CDR1 is MNHEY and CDR2 SMNVEV (reference sequence). This CDR3 is 19 amino acids long. In nucleotides, the CDR3 is TGTGCCAGCAGTGGGTCGGGGGGAATACAGGGAAGGGGGTTCAATGGCTACACCTTC. Amino acid sequence: CASSGSGGIQGRGFNGYTF.

This chain joins TRBV28 and TRBJ1-6, with no clear D. Germline assignment: CDR1 MDHEN and CDR2 SYDVKM. The V gene lost 6 bases and the J gene lost 5 bases, with 8 bases spanning the gap. The CDR3 runs to 13 residues. CDR3 residues: CASRMDNNSPLHF. The CDR3 nucleotides are TGTGCCAGCAGAATGGATAATAATTCACCCCTCCACTTT.

V is TRBV6-5 and J is TRBJ1-2; possibly TRBD1 for D (6 bases). Germline V gene lookup returns CDR1 MNHEY and CDR2 SVGAGI. V was pared by 0 bases and J by 3 bases, with 11 bases between. The CDR3 contains 15 residues. CDR3 nucleotides: TGTGCCAGCAGTTACTCGGGCAGGGGTTACTATGGCTACACCTTC. Translating it yields CASSYSGRGYYGYTF.

The chain uses TRBV5-6 and TRBJ2-2, with 10 bases that match TRBD2. Trimming cost V 4 bases and J 2 bases; bases outside gene matches: 8. This CDR3 spans 17 amino acids. CDR1 and CDR2 from the germline V gene are SGHDT and YYEEEE. The CDR3 DNA reads as TGTGCCAGCAGCCTCTTCACTAGCGGGGTAAACACCGGGGAGCTGTTTTTT. It translates to CASSLFTSGVNTGELFF.

The sample holds one count of this clone. The chain is built from TRBV4-3 and TRBJ1-1; D is undetermined. The CDR3 covers 14 residues. Trimming removed 4 bases at V and 5 bases at J, with 14 bases between. The germline gives CDR1 LGHNA, CDR2 YSLEER. CDR3 sequence: CASSRDPTKTEAFF. The CDR3 nucleotides are TGCGCCAGCAGCCGAGACCCTACTAAGACTGAAGCTTTCTTT.

The chain carries TRBV9 and TRBJ1-1, with D possibly matching TRBD1 (5 bases). Trimming removed 0 bases at V and 6 bases at J, with 15 bases between. The CDR3 runs to 15 residues. Germline V gives CDR1 SGDLS, CDR2 YYNGEE. CDR3: CASSVGGQPLSEAFF. CDR3 sequence (DNA): TGTGCCAGCAGCGTAGGTGGACAACCGTTATCTGAAGCTTTCTTT. The full variable domain, rest sourced from reference TRBV9 and TRBJ1-1, is DSGVTQTPKHLITATGQRVTLRCSPRSGDLSVYWYQQSLDQGLQFLIQYYNGEERAKGNILERFSAQQFPDLHSELNLSSLELGDSALYFCASSVGGQPLSEAFFGQGTRLTVV.

CDR3 bases: TGTGCCAGTAGTATATTGGGGCCCTCTCAAGCTTTCTTT. Residues: CASSILGPSQAFF. The V call is TRBV19, the J call TRBJ1-1; D may be TRBD1 (5 bases). The CDR3 is made up of 13 amino acids. CDR1 is LNHDA, CDR2 SQIVND, per germline (reference sequence). Trimming removed 2 bases at V and 9 bases at J, with 13 bases between.

This chain links TRBV6-5 with TRBJ1-2; no clear D gene. This CDR3 comprises 13 residues. Looked up from germline, CDR1 is MNHEY and CDR2 is SVGAGI. Trimming took 2 bases from V and 8 from J, leaving 12 bases between them. CDR3 in DNA: TGTGCCAGCAGTTACCATTCGGATGGAGGCTACACCTTC. Protein sequence: CASSYHSDGGYTF.

The chain has TRBV7-8 and TRBJ2-3, with 11 bases matching TRBD2. Germline trimming cut 4 bases from V and 2 bases from J; bases unmatched to any gene: 11. The length of the CDR3 is 18 residues. Per germline, CDR1 SGHVS and CDR2 FQNEAQ. CDR3 sequence (DNA): TGTGCCAGCAGCTCTAGAGGCCTAGCGGGAGGACTCACAGATACGCAGTATTTT. Residues: CASSSRGLAGGLTDTQYF.

The rearrangement joins TRBV25-1 to TRBJ1-3, with D possibly being TRBD1 (6 bases). Between the trimmed V and J ends, which lost 1 base and 3 bases, there was a span of 13 bases. Germline CDR1 reads MGHDK; CDR2 reads SYGVNS. The CDR3 consists of 16 residues. This CDR3 is CASSESGGPGGNTIYF. For the CDR3, the DNA is TGTGCCAGCAGTGAATCCGGGGGGCCGGGTGGAAACACCATATATTTT.

The chain combines TRBV5-8 with TRBJ1-5; D is uncertain. Trimming removed 4 bases from V and 6 bases from J, with 20 bases in between. Germline values: CDR1 SGHTS, CDR2 YDEGEE. This CDR3 has 16 amino acids. CDR3 nucleotide sequence: TGTGCCAGCAGCCCCACGGGCCGTGGCCGTACTCAGCCCCAGCATTTT. Protein product: CASSPTGRGRTQPQHF.